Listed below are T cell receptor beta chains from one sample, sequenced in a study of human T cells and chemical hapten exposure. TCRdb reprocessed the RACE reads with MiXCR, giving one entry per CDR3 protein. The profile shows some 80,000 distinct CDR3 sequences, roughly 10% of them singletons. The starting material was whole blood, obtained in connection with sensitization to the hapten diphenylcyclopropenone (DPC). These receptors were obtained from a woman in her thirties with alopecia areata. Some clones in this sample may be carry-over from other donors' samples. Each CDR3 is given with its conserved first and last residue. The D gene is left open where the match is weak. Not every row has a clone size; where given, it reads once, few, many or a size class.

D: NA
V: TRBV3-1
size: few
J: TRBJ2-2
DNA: TGTGCCAGCAGGAGTTCCGCGGGGAACACCGGGGAGCTGTTTTTT
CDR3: CASRSSAGNTGELFF

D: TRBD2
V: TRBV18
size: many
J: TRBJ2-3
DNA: TGTGCCAGCTCACCCCGCGTAAATGCGGGAGGCCGCACAGATACGCAGTATTTT
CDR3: CASSPRVNAGGRTDTQYF

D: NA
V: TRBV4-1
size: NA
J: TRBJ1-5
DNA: TGCGCCAGCAGCCGGGAGGATAGCAATCAGCCCCAGCATTTT
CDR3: CASSREDSNQPQHF

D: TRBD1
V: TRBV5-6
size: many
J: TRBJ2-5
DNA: TGTGCCAGCAGAAAGAACCCCGGGACAGTCCAAGAGACCCAGTACTTC
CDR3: CASRKNPGTVQETQYF

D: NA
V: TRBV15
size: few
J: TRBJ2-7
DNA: TGTGCCACCAGCAGAGTTGGGCCCTACGAGCAGTACTTC
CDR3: CATSRVGPYEQYF

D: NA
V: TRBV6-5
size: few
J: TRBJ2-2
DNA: TGTGCCAGCAGTTCCTTAGGGGGGGCCGACACCGGGGAGCTGTTTTTT
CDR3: CASSSLGGADTGELFF

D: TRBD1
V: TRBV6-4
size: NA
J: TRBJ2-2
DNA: TGTGCCAGCAGCCAAGACAGGGGAGTAACCGGGGAGCTGTTTTTT
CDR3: CASSQDRGVTGELFF

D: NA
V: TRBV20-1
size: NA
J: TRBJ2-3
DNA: TGCAGTGCTAGTCTGGACAGCCATTTAACAGATACGCAGTATTTT
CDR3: CSASLDSHLTDTQYF

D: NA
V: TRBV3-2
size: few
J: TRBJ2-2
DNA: TGTGCCAGCAGCCAAGATTTCGGCGGGGAGCTGTTTTTT
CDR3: CASSQDFGGELFF

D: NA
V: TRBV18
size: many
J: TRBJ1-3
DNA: TGTGCCAGCTCACCAGTGCAGGCAGGCGGAAACACCATATATTTT
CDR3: CASSPVQAGGNTIYF

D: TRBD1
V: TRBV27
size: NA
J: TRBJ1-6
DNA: TGTGCCAGCAGTCCCGCGGACAGGGCGAATAATTCACCCCTCCACTTT
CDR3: CASSPADRANNSPLHF

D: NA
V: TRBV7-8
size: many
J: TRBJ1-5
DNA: TGTGCCAGCAGCGCTAACAGGGAGGTGGGGCCCCAGCATTTT
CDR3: CASSANREVGPQHF

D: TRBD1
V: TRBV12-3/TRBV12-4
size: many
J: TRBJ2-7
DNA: TGTGCCAGCAGACAGGGGAACACCTACGAGCAGTACTTC
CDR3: CASRQGNTYEQYF

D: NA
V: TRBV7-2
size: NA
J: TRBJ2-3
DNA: TGTGCCAGCAGCTCCCTCCAGGCAGATACGCAGTATTTT
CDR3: CASSSLQADTQYF

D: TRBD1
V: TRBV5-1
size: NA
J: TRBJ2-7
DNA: TGCGCCAGCAGCACCGGGACAGGGATCCACGAGCAGTACTTC
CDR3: CASSTGTGIHEQYF

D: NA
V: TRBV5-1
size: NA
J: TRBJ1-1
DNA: TGCGCCAGCACCCGGAAGGGGGGGGCCACGGTAGGGAACACTGAAGCTTTCTTT
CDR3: CASTRKGGATVGNTEAFF

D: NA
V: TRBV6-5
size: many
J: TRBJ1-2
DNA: TGTGCCAGCAGTTACTTTTTGGGAGATGGCTACACCTTC
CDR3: CASSYFLGDGYTF

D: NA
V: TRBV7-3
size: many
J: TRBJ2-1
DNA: TGTGCCAGCAGCGAGGGGGGGAGCTCCTACAATGAGCAGTTCTTC
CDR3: CASSEGGSSYNEQFF

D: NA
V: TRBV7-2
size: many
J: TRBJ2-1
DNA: TGTGCCAGCAGCCCCCACGGGACATCCTCCTACAATGAGCAGTTCTTC
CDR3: CASSPHGTSSYNEQFF

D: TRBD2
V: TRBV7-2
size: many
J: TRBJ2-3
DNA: TGTGCCAGCAGCGGGACTAGCCGGGCAGATACGCAGTATTTT
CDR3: CASSGTSRADTQYF

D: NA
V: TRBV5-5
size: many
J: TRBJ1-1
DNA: TGTGCCAGCAGCCCCGGACAAGCCCCCTCGAACACTGAAGCTTTCTTT
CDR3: CASSPGQAPSNTEAFF

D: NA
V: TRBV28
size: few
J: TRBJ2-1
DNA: TGTGCCAGCAGTTTTGCGGATGAGCAGTTCTTC
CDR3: CASSFADEQFF